A selection of T cell receptor beta chains follows, all from one sample in a study of T-cell reconstitution after alpha-beta-depleted transplantation in children. MiXCR, run by TCRdb on the PCR reads, gives a single entry per CDR3 protein. The sample carries about 230,000 distinct CDR3 sequences, around 12% recorded once. The sample here was PBMCs from the stem cell graft donor, taken from the stem cell graft. Every receptor here comes from a human donor who donated a stem cell graft to a child with acute lymphoblastic leukemia. CDR3s include the opening cysteine and the closing phenylalanine or tryptophan. The D gene is left open where the match is weak. Clone size, where shown, is once, few, many, or a class for clones that have expanded.

>many|TRBV20-1|TRBD2|TRBJ2-2
CSAPRTSGGNTGELFF
TGCAGTGCTCCTCGGACTAGCGGGGGGAACACCGGGGAGCTGTTTTTT
>-|TRBV19|-|TRBJ2-5
CASSMSLLPGETQYF
TGTGCCAGTAGTATGTCTTTGCTCCCCGGGGAGACCCAGTACTTC
>many|TRBV29-1|-|TRBJ2-7
CSAETGAGGEQYF
TGCAGCGCCGAGACAGGCGCCGGGGGCGAGCAGTACTTC
>many|TRBV29-1|-|TRBJ2-2
CSVEMGLNTGELFF
TGCAGCGTTGAAATGGGACTGAACACCGGGGAGCTGTTTTTT
>many|TRBV10-3|TRBD1|TRBJ1-6
CAISRDSNNSPLHF
TGTGCCATCAGCCGGGACAGCAATAATTCACCCCTCCACTTT
>many|TRBV20-1|-|TRBJ1-2
CSARGGVEGYTF
TGCAGTGCTAGAGGAGGGGTAGAAGGCTACACCTTC
>many|TRBV2|-|TRBJ2-5
CASSGRQVGETQYF
TGTGCCAGCAGTGGGAGACAGGTCGGGGAGACCCAGTACTTC
>few|TRBV7-2|-|TRBJ2-1
CASSQTRGSYNEQFF
TGTGCCAGCAGTCAAACTAGGGGGTCCTACAATGAGCAGTTCTTC
>many|TRBV20-1|-|TRBJ2-7
CSASGTDFRYEQYF
TGCAGTGCTTCCGGGACTGACTTTCGCTACGAGCAGTACTTC
>-|TRBV20-1|-|TRBJ2-7
CSAIDPLGTYEQYF
TGCAGTGCTATTGACCCGCTGGGTACCTACGAGCAGTACTTC
>many|TRBV7-2|-|TRBJ2-3
CASSLVLRGTDTQYF
TGTGCCAGCAGCTTAGTTTTACGGGGAACAGATACGCAGTATTTT
>many|TRBV5-1|TRBD1|TRBJ1-2
CASRSGQGLGGYTF
TGCGCCAGCAGATCTGGACAGGGGCTGGGTGGCTACACCTTC
>many|TRBV14|-|TRBJ2-7
CASSPRKGVTYEQYF
TGTGCCAGCAGCCCCCGGAAAGGGGTCACCTACGAGCAGTACTTC
>many|TRBV5-1|-|TRBJ2-2
CASSGRTTLNTGELFF
TGCGCCAGCAGCGGAAGGACAACCCTGAACACCGGGGAGCTGTTTTTT
>many|TRBV5-1|TRBD1|TRBJ1-2
CASSLTGGHGYTF
TGCGCCAGCAGCTTAACAGGGGGCCATGGCTACACCTTC
>many|TRBV7-9|-|TRBJ1-5
CASSLESRVQHF
TGTGCCAGCAGCTTAGAATCCAGGGTCCAGCATTTT
>many|TRBV20-1|-|TRBJ1-1
CSARSDTEAFF
TGCAGTGCTAGGTCCGACACTGAAGCTTTCTTT
>many|TRBV24-1|-|TRBJ2-1
CATSDSQGQQFF
TGTGCCACCAGTGATTCGCAGGGACAACAGTTCTTC
>many|TRBV7-2|TRBD1|TRBJ2-7
CASSLADRGYEQYF
TGTGCCAGCAGCTTAGCCGACAGGGGCTACGAGCAGTACTTC
>many|TRBV28|-|TRBJ1-6
CASRRTSSYNSPLHF
TGTGCCAGCAGGCGGACAAGCTCCTATAATTCACCCCTCCACTTT
>many|TRBV20-1|TRBD1|TRBJ2-7
CSALRQGSNEQYF
TGCAGTGCTTTAAGACAGGGAAGTAACGAGCAGTACTTC
>many|TRBV12-3/TRBV12-4|TRBD1|TRBJ2-4
CASSRIGGGSKNIQYF
TGTGCCAGCAGCCGGATAGGGGGCGGGTCCAAAAACATTCAGTACTTC
>-|TRBV4-3|TRBD1|TRBJ2-4
CASSQGIRGWHIQYF
TGCGCCAGCAGCCAGGGTATCAGGGGGTGGCACATTCAGTACTTC
>-|TRBV5-1|TRBD1|TRBJ1-2
CASSLGDRDGYTF
TGCGCCAGCAGCTTGGGGGACAGGGATGGCTACACCTTC
>-|TRBV18|TRBD2|TRBJ2-1
CASSRERLATYPSSYNEQFF
TGTGCCAGCTCACGAGAAAGACTAGCGACTTACCCAAGCTCCTACAATGAGCAGTTCTTC
>few|TRBV7-2|-|TRBJ1-6
CASIRQVSTDSPLHF
TGTGCCAGCATCAGACAGGTTTCGACCGATTCACCCCTCCACTTT
>few|TRBV6-5|TRBD2|TRBJ2-1
CASSYSPSAPYGTRGLWFF
TGTGCCAGCAGTTACTCCCCGTCGGCCCCCTACGGGACTAGGGGGTTGTGGTTCTTC
>many|TRBV27|-|TRBJ1-5
CASSFRTDSNQPQHF
TGTGCCAGCAGTTTTCGAACAGATAGCAATCAGCCCCAGCATTTT
>many|TRBV6-4|TRBD2|TRBJ2-3
CASSDSGTSGGADTQYF
TGTGCCAGCAGTGACTCCGGGACTAGCGGGGGGGCAGATACGCAGTATTTT
>many|TRBV12-3/TRBV12-4|-|TRBJ1-4
CASSLGTNPGANEKLFF
TGTGCCAGCAGTTTAGGGACCAACCCGGGGGCTAATGAAAAACTGTTTTTT
>many|TRBV7-9|TRBD2|TRBJ2-5
CASSSDWRGGLETQYF
TGTGCCAGCAGCTCCGACTGGCGGGGGGGCCTCGAGACCCAGTACTTC
>-|TRBV5-6|-|TRBJ2-4
CASSPRVAKNSQYF
TGTGCCAGCAGCCCACGGGTAGCCAAAAACAGTCAGTACTTC
>many|TRBV7-6|TRBD1|TRBJ1-2
CASSLSGGGGGYTF
TGTGCCAGCAGCTTATCCGGGGGAGGGGGCGGCTACACCTTC
>many|TRBV5-6|-|TRBJ2-1
CASSPIDGNEQFF
TGTGCCAGCAGCCCGATTGACGGCAATGAGCAGTTCTTC
>many|TRBV12-3/TRBV12-4|-|TRBJ2-3
CASSEVDTQYF
TGTGCCAGCAGTGAGGTGGATACGCAGTATTTT
>-|TRBV12-3/TRBV12-4|-|TRBJ2-1
CASSERDPLLFEQFF
TGTGCCAGCAGCGAACGGGACCCCCTCCTTTTTGAGCAGTTCTTC
>many|TRBV5-6|-|TRBJ2-1
CASSLEGNPYNEQFF
TGTGCCAGCAGCTTGGAAGGGAACCCCTACAATGAGCAGTTCTTC
>many|TRBV3-1|TRBD2|TRBJ2-5
CATSQDPIGREGRETQYF
TGTGCCACCTCCCAAGACCCGATAGGCCGGGAGGGCCGTGAGACCCAGTACTTC
>few|TRBV12-3/TRBV12-4|TRBD1|TRBJ1-5
CASSFGQGPNQGNQPQHF
TGTGCCAGCAGTTTCGGACAGGGCCCTAATCAAGGCAATCAGCCCCAGCATTTT
>many|TRBV7-8|-|TRBJ2-1
CASSLGRPGFAEQFF
TGTGCCAGCAGCTTGGGCAGACCCGGCTTTGCCGAGCAGTTCTTC
>many|TRBV15|TRBD1|TRBJ2-2
CATSSLGPVDRGNTGELFF
TGTGCCACCAGCAGTCTCGGTCCGGTCGACAGGGGGAACACCGGGGAGCTGTTTTTT
>-|TRBV30|-|TRBJ2-2
CAWRSGVLNANTGELFF
TGTGCCTGGAGGTCAGGGGTCCTGAACGCGAACACCGGGGAGCTGTTTTTT
>many|TRBV28|-|TRBJ2-5
CASSSLQETQYF
TGTGCCAGCAGTAGTCTCCAAGAGACCCAGTACTTC
>many|TRBV7-6|-|TRBJ2-5
CASSDPTSKTQYF
TGTGCCAGCAGCGACCCCACCTCCAAGACCCAGTACTTC
>few|TRBV5-5|TRBD1|TRBJ2-6
CASSYGTVLTGANVLTF
TGTGCCAGCAGCTATGGGACAGTGCTTACTGGGGCCAACGTCCTGACTTTC
>many|TRBV7-6|-|TRBJ2-1
CASSPGDRNEQFF
TGTGCCAGCAGCCCCGGGGACCGAAATGAGCAGTTCTTC
>many|TRBV12-3/TRBV12-4|-|TRBJ2-5
CASSFAGQGETQYF
TGTGCCAGCAGTTTTGCAGGGCAAGGGGAGACCCAGTACTTC
>many|TRBV20-1|TRBD1|TRBJ1-5
CSAIGQGAISNQPQHF
TGCAGTGCTATAGGACAGGGGGCAATTTCGAATCAGCCCCAGCATTTT
>many|TRBV5-1|-|TRBJ2-7
CASSLERFPYEQYF
TGCGCCAGCAGCTTGGAACGGTTTCCCTACGAGCAGTACTTC
>many|TRBV27|-|TRBJ2-7
CASSPSPGVSYEQYF
TGTGCCAGCAGCCCTAGTCCCGGGGTTTCCTACGAGCAGTACTTC
>few|TRBV3-1|-|TRBJ2-1
CASSPLLVENNEQFF
TGTGCCAGCAGCCCCCTTCTAGTTGAAAACAATGAGCAGTTCTTC
>many|TRBV3-1|TRBD1|TRBJ1-1
CASSQGPLDRVRTEAFF
TGTGCCAGCAGCCAAGGTCCCCTAGACAGGGTGAGGACTGAAGCTTTCTTT